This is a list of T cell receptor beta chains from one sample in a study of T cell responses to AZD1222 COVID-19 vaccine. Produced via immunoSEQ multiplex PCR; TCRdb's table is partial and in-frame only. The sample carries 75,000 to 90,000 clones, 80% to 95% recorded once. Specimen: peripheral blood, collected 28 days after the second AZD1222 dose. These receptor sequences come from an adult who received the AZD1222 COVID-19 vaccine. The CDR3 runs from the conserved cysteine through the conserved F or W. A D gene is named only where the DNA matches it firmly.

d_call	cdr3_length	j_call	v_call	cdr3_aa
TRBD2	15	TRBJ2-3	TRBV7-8	CASSLNPSGTDTQYF
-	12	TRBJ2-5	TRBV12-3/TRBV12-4	CASSLREETQYF
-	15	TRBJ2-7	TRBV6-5	CASSYSSGGSYEQYF
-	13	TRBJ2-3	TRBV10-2	CATRGQSTDTQYF
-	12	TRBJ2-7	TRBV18	CASSPTSYEQYF
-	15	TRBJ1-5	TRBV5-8	CASSPDGISNQPQHF
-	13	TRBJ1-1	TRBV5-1	CASGALGGNEAFF
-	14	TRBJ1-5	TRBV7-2	CASSLSGRGQPQHF
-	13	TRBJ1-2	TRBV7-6	CASALGRSGGYTF
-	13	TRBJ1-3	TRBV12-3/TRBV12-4	CATETGSGNTIYF
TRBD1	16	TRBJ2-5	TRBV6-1	CASSERQGSTQETQYF
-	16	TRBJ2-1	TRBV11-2	CASSLVLTSSYNEQFF
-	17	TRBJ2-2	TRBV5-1	CASSLEGRGVNTGELFF
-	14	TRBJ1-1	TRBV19	CASSIETMNTEAFF
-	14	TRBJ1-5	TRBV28	CASSNTAGNQPQHF
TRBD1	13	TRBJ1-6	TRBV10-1	CASQDREDSPLHF
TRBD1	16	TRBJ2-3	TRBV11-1	CASSLGQGHGTDTQYF
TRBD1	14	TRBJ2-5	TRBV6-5	CASRDRGPQETQYF
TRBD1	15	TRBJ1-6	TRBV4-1	CASSQVKGAGSPLHF
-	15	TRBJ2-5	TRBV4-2	CASSQSNREGETQYF
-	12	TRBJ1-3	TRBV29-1	CSGRTSGNTIYF
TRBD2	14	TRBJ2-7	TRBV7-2	CASSRMGTSPEQYF
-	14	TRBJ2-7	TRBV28	CASSAGGGGYEQYF
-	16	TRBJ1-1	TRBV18	CASSPPNGGAYTEAFF
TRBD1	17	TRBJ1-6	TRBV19	CASSGQGASSYNSPLHF
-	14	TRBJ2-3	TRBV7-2	CASSLQGGSDTQYF
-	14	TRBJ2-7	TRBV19	CASSIAGQYIKQYF
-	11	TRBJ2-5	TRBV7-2	CASSLAETQYF
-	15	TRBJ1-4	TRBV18	CASSPTQGINEKLFF
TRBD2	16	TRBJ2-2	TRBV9	CASSVDPAGATGELFF
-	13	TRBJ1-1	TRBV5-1	CASSLREANEAFF
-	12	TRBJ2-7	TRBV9	CASSVKEGEQYF
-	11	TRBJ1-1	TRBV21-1	CASIRGTEAFF
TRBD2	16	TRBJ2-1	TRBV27	CASSYYRTSVYNEQFF
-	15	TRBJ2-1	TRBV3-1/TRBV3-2	CASSQDAGRYNEQFF
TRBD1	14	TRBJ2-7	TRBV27	CASSPRQGIYEQYF
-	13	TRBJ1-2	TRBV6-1	CASSEYGGYGYTF
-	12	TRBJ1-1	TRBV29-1	CSVAVGGPEAFF
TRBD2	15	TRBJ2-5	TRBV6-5	CASRDGLEGRETQYF
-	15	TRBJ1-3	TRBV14	CASSPRTAPGNTIYF
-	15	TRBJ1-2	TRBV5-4	CASSPKVGTFYGYTF